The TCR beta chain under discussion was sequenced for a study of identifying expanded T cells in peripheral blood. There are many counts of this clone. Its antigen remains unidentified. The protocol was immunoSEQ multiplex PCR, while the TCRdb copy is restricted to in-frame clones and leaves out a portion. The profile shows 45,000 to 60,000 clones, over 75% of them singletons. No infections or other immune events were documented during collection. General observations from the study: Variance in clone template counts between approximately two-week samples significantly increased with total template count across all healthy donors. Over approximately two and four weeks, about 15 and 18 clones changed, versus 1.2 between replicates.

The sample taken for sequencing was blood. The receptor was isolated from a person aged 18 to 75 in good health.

The CDR3 loop is CAISGGGTGANVLTF. The CDR3 DNA sequence: TGTGCCATCAGTGGAGGGGGGACGGGGGCCAACGTCCTGACTTTC. The chain links TRBV10-3 to TRBJ2-6; either TRBD1 or TRBD2 may fit D (6 bases each). Between the trimmed V and J ends, which lost 4 bases and 4 bases, there was a span of 11 bases. The CDR3 runs 15 residues. The germline CDR1 and CDR2 sequences are ENHRY and SYGVKD.